This TCR beta chain was found in a study of blood T cells in healthy people across ages. Study-level information: The capture of about one barcoded beta molecule per two T cells was achieved by template switching. Notes on the study in general: There was no known CMV status for donors, so expanded clonotype changes were possibly confounded.

A second PCR, run for roughly 7 to 12 cycles, used a sample-barcoded 5' primer plus a J-beta primer mix. Every cDNA molecule bore a tag from a template-switch adaptor containing 12 random nucleotides. One entry per CDR3 protein, called by TCRdb with MiXCR from the 5' RACE reads. This table has roughly 1.9 million distinct CDR3 sequences, roughly two fifths appearing once. A remark on this clonotype: Its matching antigen is unknown.

Researchers isolated at least 7 million PBMCs per sample. The TCR originated in a human donor in good health. Sequenced material: blood.

CDR3 residues: CASSHGTGDPNYGYTF. The CDR3, as DNA: TGTGCCAGCAGCCACGGGACAGGGGATCCTAACTATGGCTACACCTTC. V gene TRBV5-6 combines with J gene TRBJ1-2; the match to TRBD1 covers 10 bases. The CDR3 contains 16 residues. The germline gives CDR1 SGHDT, CDR2 YYEEEE. V was pared by 4 bases and J by 0 bases, with 6 bases of the junction left unmatched.